Following are 9 T cell receptor beta chains from one sample sequenced in a study of control samples from healthy donors and cancer patients (dated by TCRdb to 2018 to 2021). Libraries were built with the immunoSEQ multiplex PCR assay. TCRdb took over this immuneACCESS table, retaining in-frame rearrangements with V and J assigned. Such tables are incomplete; in checked studies, under half of the missing clones stem from an unresolved V gene, and the remainder is unexplained. This sample lists around 100,000 clones; around nine tenths were detected once. Under 10% of the sample is in the top ten clones. Input material: blood. These receptors originate from a man between 25 and 39 years old in good health.

This rearrangement joins TRBV19 to TRBJ1-1, with no clear D. With 2 bases removed from V and 1 base from J, the gap between germline ends came to 2 bases. The CDR3 loop spans 12 amino acids. Germline V gene data show CDR1 as LNHDA and CDR2 as SQIVND (reference sequence). CDR3: CASSIQNTEAFF. The CDR3 DNA follows: TGTGCCAGTAGTATACAGAACACTGAAGCTTTCTTT.

V and J are TRBV11-2 and TRBJ1-2; D gene ambiguous. Looked up from germline, CDR1 is SGHAT and CDR2 is FQNNGV. Trimming pared 5 bases from V and 4 bases from J, leaving 20 bases between. CDR3 size: 16 residues. The CDR3 DNA reads TGTGCCAGCAGCCTAGGGCCCACCCGAGGGTCCTATGGCTACACCTTC. Translated, it gives CASSLGPTRGSYGYTF.

The chain links TRBV19 to TRBJ1-2, with D perhaps matching TRBD1 (6 bases). With 3 bases removed from V and 0 bases from J, the gap between germline ends came to 11 bases. The length of the CDR3 is 15 residues. Germline values: CDR1 LNHDA, CDR2 SQIVND (reference sequence). The CDR3 DNA reads as TGTGCCAGTAGTATGGGGGCAGTGGCTAACTATGGCTACACCTTC. Protein sequence: CASSMGAVANYGYTF.

This chain connects TRBV5-1 to TRBJ2-3; D unclear. V was shortened by 4 bases and J by 0 bases, with 6 bases between the two germline ends. The CDR3 is 13 amino acids. Germline assignment: CDR1 SGHRS and CDR2 YFSETQ. CDR3 DNA sequence: TGCGCCAGCAGCCGTTCTAGCACAGATACGCAGTATTTT. It translates to CASSRSSTDTQYF.

V gene TRBV9 combines with J gene TRBJ1-3; no clear D gene. The V end lost 2 bases, the J end lost 0 bases, and 6 bases lay between the germline ends. CDR1 is SGDLS, CDR2 YYNGEE, per germline. This CDR3 region has 14 residues. CDR3 amino acids: CASSVRSSGNTIYF. As DNA, the CDR3 is TGTGCCAGCAGCGTCCGGAGCTCTGGAAACACCATATATTTT.

The rearrangement uses TRBV4-1 and TRBJ2-3; 7 bases map to TRBD1. The CDR3 has 16 amino acids. CDR1 is MGHRA and CDR2 is YSYEKL in the germline V gene. V lost 2 bases to trimming and J lost 3 bases; unmatched junction nucleotides: 8. For the CDR3, the DNA is TGCGCCAGCAGCCAACGACAGGGAAGGGGAACAGATACGCAGTATTTT. It yields the protein CASSQRQGRGTDTQYF.

V usage is TRBV2 and J usage is TRBJ1-6; TRBD1 is a possible D gene (6 bases). CDR1 is SNHLY and CDR2 is FYNNEI in the germline V gene. Trimming stripped 4 bases from V and 3 bases from J, with 13 bases between. The CDR3 consists of 16 residues. The CDR3 DNA sequence: TGTGCCAGCAGTGCACTCCGGGACAACTATAATTCACCCCTCCACTTT. Translating it yields CASSALRDNYNSPLHF.

The chain uses TRBV15 and TRBJ2-3, with 8 bases identical to TRBD2. J was trimmed by 1 base and V by 0 bases; bases with no gene match: 6. CDR3 length: 17 amino acids. Per the germline V gene, CDR1 is LNHNV and CDR2 is YYDKDF (reference sequence). The CDR3 nucleotides read TGTGCCACCAGCAGAGAAGGTAGCGGGGCGGGCACAGATACGCAGTATTTT. This translates into CATSREGSGAGTDTQYF. Drawing the rest from reference TRBV15 and TRBJ2-3, the complete variable domain is DAMVIQNPRYQVTQFGKPVTLSCSQTLNHNVMYWYQQKSSQAPKLLFHYYDKDFNNEADTPDNFQSRRPNTSFCFLDIRSPGLGDTAMYLCATSREGSGAGTDTQYFGPGTRLTVL.

The chain recombines TRBV10-1 with TRBJ1-5; 7 nucleotides line up with TRBD1. Germline values: CDR1 WNHNN, CDR2 SYGVQD (reference sequence). The CDR3 covers 12 residues. V shed 6 bases, J shed 5 bases, and the junction held 1 base outside the gene matches. In DNA form, the CDR3 reads TGCGCCAGCAGCGACAGGGATCAGCCCCAGCATTTT. It specifies CASSDRDQPQHF.